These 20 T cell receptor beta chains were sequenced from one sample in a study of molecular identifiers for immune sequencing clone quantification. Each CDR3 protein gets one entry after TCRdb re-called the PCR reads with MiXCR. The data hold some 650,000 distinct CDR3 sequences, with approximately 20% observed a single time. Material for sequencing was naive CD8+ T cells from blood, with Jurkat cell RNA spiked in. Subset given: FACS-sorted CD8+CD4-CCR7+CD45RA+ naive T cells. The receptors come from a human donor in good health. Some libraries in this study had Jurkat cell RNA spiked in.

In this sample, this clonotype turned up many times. This chain's CDR3 is CATSRAPGDFGEAFF. CDR3 in DNA: TGTGCCACCAGCAGAGCCCCGGGGGATTTTGGGGAAGCTTTCTTT. This sequence joins TRBV15 and TRBJ1-1, with TRBD1 as a possible D gene (5 bases). The CDR3 totals 15 residues. Germline V gives CDR1 LNHNV, CDR2 YYDKDF (reference sequence). The ends were cut back, 1 base at V and 8 bases at J, with 17 bases in the middle. The full variable domain, its missing parts supplied by reference TRBV15 and TRBJ1-1, is DAMVIQNPRYQVTQFGKPVTLSCSQTLNHNVMYWYQQKSSQAPKLLFHYYDKDFNNEADTPDNFQSRRPNTSFCFLDIRSPGLGDTAMYLCATSRAPGDFGEAFFGQGTRLTVV.

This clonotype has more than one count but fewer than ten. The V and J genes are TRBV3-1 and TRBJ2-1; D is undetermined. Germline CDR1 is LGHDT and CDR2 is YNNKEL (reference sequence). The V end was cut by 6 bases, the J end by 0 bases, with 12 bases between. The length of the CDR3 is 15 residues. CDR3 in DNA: TGTGCCAGCAGTCCGGTTTCAAGCTCCTACAATGAGCAGTTCTTC. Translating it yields CASSPVSSSYNEQFF.

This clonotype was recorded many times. The CDR3 sequence: CASRKRWGETQYF. In DNA, the CDR3 is TGTGCCAGCAGAAAACGTTGGGGGGAGACCCAGTACTTC. The chain uses TRBV6-5 and TRBJ2-5, with D perhaps matching TRBD1 or TRBD2 (5 bases each). This CDR3 region has 13 residues. V lost 6 bases to trimming and J lost 5 bases, with 13 bases between them. Germline loops: CDR1 MNHEY, CDR2 SVGAGI.

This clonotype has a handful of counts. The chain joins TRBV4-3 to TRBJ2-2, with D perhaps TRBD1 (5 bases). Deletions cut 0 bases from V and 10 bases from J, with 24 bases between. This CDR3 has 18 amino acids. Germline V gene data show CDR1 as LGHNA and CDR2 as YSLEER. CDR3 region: CASSQDYPAGKEFLELFF. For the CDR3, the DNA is TGCGCCAGCAGCCAAGATTATCCCGCAGGGAAAGAATTTTTGGAGCTGTTTTTT.

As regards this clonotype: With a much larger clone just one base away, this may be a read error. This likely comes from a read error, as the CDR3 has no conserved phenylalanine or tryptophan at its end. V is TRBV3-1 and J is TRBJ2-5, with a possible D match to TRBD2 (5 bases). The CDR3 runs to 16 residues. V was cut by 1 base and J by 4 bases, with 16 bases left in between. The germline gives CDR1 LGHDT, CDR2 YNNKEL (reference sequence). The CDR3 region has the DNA TGTGCCAGCAGCCAAGCTAGGGTGAGCACTAGAGAGACCCAGTACCTC. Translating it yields CASSQARVSTRETQYL.

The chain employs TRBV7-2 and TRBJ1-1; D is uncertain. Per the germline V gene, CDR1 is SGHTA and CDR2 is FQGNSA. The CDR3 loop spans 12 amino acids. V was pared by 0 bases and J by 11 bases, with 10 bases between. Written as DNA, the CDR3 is TGTGCCAGCAGCTTAGCGGGCCCGGTGGCTTTCTTT. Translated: CASSLAGPVAFF.

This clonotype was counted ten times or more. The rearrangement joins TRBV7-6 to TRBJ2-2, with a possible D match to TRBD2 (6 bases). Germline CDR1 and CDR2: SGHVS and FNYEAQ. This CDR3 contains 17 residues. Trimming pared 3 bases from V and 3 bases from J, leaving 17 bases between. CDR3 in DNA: TGTGCCAGCAGCTTCCCCCTGACGGGAGTGGACACCGGGGAGCTGTTTTTT. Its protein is CASSFPLTGVDTGELFF.

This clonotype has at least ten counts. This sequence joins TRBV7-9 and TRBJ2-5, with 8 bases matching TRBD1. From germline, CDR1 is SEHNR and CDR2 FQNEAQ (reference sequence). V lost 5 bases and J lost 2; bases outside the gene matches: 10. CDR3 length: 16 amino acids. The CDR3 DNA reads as TGTGCCAGCAGCGTAGGACAGGGAAAATATCAAGAGACCCAGTACTTC. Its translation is CASSVGQGKYQETQYF.

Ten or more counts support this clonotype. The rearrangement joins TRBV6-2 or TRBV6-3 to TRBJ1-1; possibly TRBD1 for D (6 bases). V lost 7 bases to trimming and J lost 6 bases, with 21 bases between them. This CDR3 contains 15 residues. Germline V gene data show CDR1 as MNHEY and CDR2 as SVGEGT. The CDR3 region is CASTILSDRRAEAFF. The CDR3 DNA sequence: TGTGCCAGCACCATCCTCTCGGACAGACGAGCTGAAGCTTTCTTT.

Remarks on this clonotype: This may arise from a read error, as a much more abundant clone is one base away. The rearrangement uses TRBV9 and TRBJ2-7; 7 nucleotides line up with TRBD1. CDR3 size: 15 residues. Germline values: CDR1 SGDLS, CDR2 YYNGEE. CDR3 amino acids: CASGVVGTEAYEQYF. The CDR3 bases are TGTGCCAGCGGCGTAGTGGGGACAGAAGCCTACGAGCAGTACTTC.

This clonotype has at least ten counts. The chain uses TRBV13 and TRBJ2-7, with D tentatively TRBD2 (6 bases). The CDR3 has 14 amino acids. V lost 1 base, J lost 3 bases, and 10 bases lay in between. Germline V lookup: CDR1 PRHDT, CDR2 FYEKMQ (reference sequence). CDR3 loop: CASSLEGLIYEQYF. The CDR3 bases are TGTGCCAGCAGCTTAGAGGGACTGATCTACGAGCAGTACTTC.

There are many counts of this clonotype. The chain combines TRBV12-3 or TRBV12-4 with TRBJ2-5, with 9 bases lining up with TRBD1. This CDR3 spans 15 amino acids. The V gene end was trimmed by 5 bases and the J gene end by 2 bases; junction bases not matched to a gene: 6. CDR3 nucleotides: TGTGCCAGCAGTCCGGGACAGGGAGGACAAGAGACCCAGTACTTC. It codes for CASSPGQGGQETQYF.

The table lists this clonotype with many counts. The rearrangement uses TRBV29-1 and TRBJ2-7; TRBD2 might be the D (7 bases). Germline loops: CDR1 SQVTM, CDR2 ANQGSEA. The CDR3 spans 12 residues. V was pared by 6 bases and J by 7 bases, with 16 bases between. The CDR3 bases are TGCAGCGTGGGAGGGGGGGCCGGGGAGCAGTACTTC. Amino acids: CSVGGGAGEQYF.

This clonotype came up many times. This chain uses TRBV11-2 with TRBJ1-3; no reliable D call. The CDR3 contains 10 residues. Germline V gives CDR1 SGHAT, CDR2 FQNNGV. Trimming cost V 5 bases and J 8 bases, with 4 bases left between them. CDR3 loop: CASSTDTIYF. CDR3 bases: TGTGCCAGCAGCACCGACACCATATATTTT.

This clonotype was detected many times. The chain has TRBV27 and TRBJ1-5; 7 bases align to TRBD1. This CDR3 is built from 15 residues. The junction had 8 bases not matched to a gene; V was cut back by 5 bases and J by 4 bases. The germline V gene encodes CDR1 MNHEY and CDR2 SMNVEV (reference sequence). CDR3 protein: CASSPSTGLNQPQHF. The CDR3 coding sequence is TGTGCCAGCAGTCCCTCGACAGGGCTTAATCAGCCCCAGCATTTT.

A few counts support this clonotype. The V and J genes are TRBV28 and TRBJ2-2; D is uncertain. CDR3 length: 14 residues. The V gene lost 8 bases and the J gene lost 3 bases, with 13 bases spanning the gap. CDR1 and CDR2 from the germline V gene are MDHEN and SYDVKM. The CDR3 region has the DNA TGTGCCAGCCGGCACGGACCCCACACCGGGGAGCTGTTTTTT. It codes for CASRHGPHTGELFF.

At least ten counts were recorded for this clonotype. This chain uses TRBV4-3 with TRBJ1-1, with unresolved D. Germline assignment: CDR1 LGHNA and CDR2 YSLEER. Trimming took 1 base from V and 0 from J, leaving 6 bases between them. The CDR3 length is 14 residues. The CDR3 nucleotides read TGCGCCAGCAGCCAAGCGCCCGTGAACACTGAAGCTTTCTTT. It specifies CASSQAPVNTEAFF.

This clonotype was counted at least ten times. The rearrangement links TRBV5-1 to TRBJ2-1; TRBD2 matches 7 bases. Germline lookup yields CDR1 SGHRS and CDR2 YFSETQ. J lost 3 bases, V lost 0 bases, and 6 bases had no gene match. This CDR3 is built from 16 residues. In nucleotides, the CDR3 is TGCGCCAGCAGCTTGGGCCTAGCGGATTTCTACAATGAGCAGTTCTTC. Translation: CASSLGLADFYNEQFF.

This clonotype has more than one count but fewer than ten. This chain's CDR3 is CSAGDRRVSETQYF. The CDR3 region has the DNA TGCAGTGCTGGGGACAGGCGCGTTTCGGAGACCCAGTACTTC. V is TRBV20-1 and J is TRBJ2-5; 8 nucleotides match TRBD1. The CDR3 is 14 residues long. The V and J ends lost 5 bases and 5 bases, in that order; junction bases with no gene match: 10. Germline V gives CDR1 DFQATT, CDR2 SNEGSKA (reference sequence).

CDR3 in amino acids: CASSATGYYEQFF. The CDR3 region has the DNA TGTGCCAGCAGCGCCACAGGGTACTATGAGCAGTTCTTC. J is TRBJ2-1 and V is TRBV11-2, with D possibly TRBD1 on 6 matching bases. Trimming shortened V by 5 bases and J by 8 bases, and 13 bases separated the two germline ends. The germline V gene encodes CDR1 SGHAT and CDR2 FQNNGV. This CDR3 has 13 amino acids.